This T cell receptor (beta chain) was captured in a study of blood T cells in healthy people across ages. Per germline, CDR1 SGHAT and CDR2 FQNNGV. This CDR3 has 15 amino acids. V shed 1 base, J shed 2 bases, and the junction held 5 bases outside the gene matches. Sample-barcoded 5' priming and a J-beta primer mix drove a second PCR of about 6 to 12 cycles. Each CDR3 protein is one row after TCRdb ran MiXCR on the 5' RACE reads. The table records over a million distinct CDR3 sequences, 45% of them present only once. Material: blood. This clonotype originated in a woman aged 60-75 years in good health. The J gene is TRBJ2-7, the V gene TRBV11-2; TRBD1 matches 7 bases. The CDR3 coding sequence is TGTGCCAGCAGCTTAGCCTGGGACAGTGCCTACGAGCAGTACTTC. Translating gives CASSLAWDSAYEQYF. Drawing the rest from reference TRBV11-2 and TRBJ2-7, the complete variable domain is EAGVAQSPRYKIIEKRQSVAFWCNPISGHATLYWYQQILGQGPKLLIQFQNNGVVDDSQLPKDRFSAERLKGVDSTLKIQPAKLEDSAVYLCASSLAWDSAYEQYFGPGTRLTVT.